The clone carrying this TCR beta chain was counted at least ten times. The data are from a study of T cells in Graves' hyperthyroidism and ophthalmopathy. From RNA transcripts, TCR beta CDR3 regions were amplified. The HTBI primer set was used in a first-round RT-PCR of the TCR CDR3. TCRdb recomputed calls from the multiplex PCR reads with MiXCR, one row per CDR3 protein. Here the sample spans roughly 660,000 distinct CDR3 sequences, around 15% being singletons. Trimming stripped 5 bases from V and 3 bases from J, with 17 bases between. CDR1 is MNHNS and CDR2 is SASEGT in the germline V gene. The CDR3 runs to 16 residues.

This TCR was sampled from a man between 50 and 59 years old with Graves' hyperthyroidism. The rearrangement joins TRBV6-1 to TRBJ1-5; D is undetermined. The sequenced sample consisted of blood. The CDR3 DNA reads TGTGCCAGCAGTTATTTGGACCTAGTTTTCAATCAGCCCCAGCATTTT. Translated, it gives CASSYLDLVFNQPQHF.